The rows below give T cell receptor beta chains drawn from one sample of a study of cytomegalovirus exposure and HLA in healthy donors. Generated by immunoSEQ multiplex PCR, the TCRdb table keeps only in-frame clones and is missing some. In the table there are 150,000 to 200,000 clones, 80% to 90% of which are singletons. Sequencing was performed on PBMCs. The source of these receptors is a woman between 18 and 30 years old in good health and CMV-seronegative. Each CDR3 is given with its conserved first and last residue. The D gene is left open where the match is weak. Some rows have no size entry. The others give once, few or many, or a class for an expanded clone.

d_call v_call clone_size cdr3_aa
TRBD1 TRBV6-5 . CASSYSDRAPHYEQYF
TRBD1 TRBV7-9 . CASSLGDSGVQPQHF
TRBD2 TRBV7-3 . CASSFLAGPQETQYF
TRBD2 TRBV7-9 . CASSWGTSAGELFF
TRBD1 TRBV4-1 . CASSPPGQGSTGELFF
TRBD2 TRBV5-1 . CASSPGTSRQSWFF
TRBD1 TRBV11-2 . CASSSRRRGGIETQYF
TRBD2 TRBV18 . CASSPGRTGELFF
TRBD1 TRBV9 . CASSYTGTGAPDGYTF
TRBD2 TRBV7-9 . CASSLEVTSVEQFF
. TRBV6-1 . CASRLAGPPYEQYF
TRBD1 TRBV6-6 . CASSYETGRTYEQYF
TRBD2 TRBV18 . CASSPRSPGGETQYF
. TRBV15 . CATSRDRRTQYF
. TRBV7-9 once CASSLADDRTQYF
. TRBV28 . CASSRDFRPRNEQFF
. TRBV6-1 . CASSSYIDQPQHF
. TRBV5-1 . CASSLTSGGFYGYTF
. TRBV2 . CASSDTGNEKLFF
. TRBV11-1 . CASSLGAGIDEQFF
. TRBV5-4 . CASSSSRVYTF
. TRBV9 . CASSVEPGVYEQYF
TRBD1 TRBV5-4 . CASSLEAGGETQYF
TRBD1 TRBV19 once CASSKSSRTGVSYEQYF
. TRBV6-1 once CASSEFRGATNEKLFF
. TRBV27 few CASSLFYTDTQYF
. TRBV5-6 . CASSQGAGRSSYEQYF
TRBD2 TRBV7-3 few CASSETSGDTQYF
. TRBV5-3 . CARSLGQGILYGYTF
TRBD1 TRBV5-1 few CASSLGDRVSGNTIYF
. TRBV15 . CATSREGSNNNEKLFF
. TRBV5-1 few CASSLDRNEKLFF
. TRBV25-1 few CASSVGADEQYF
TRBD2 TRBV18 . CASSPRRLAGGLDKNIQYF
. TRBV6-5 . CASTRGQGLAYEQYF
. TRBV6-6 . CASSYDLVQPQHF
. TRBV27 few CASRTITDTQYF
TRBD1 TRBV9 . CASSVGSSRDSLREQYF
. TRBV5-4 . CASFLPKVVSGQFF
. TRBV7-3 . CASSPQGSRETQYF
TRBD2 TRBV30 once CACREAGTYEQYF
. TRBV2 once CASRDNADTQYF
TRBD1 TRBV11-2 . CASSLYEYRGDSPLHF
TRBD1 TRBV18 . CASARQGDEKLFF
. TRBV30 . CAWRRNQGPGGPYGYTF
. TRBV18 few CASSPRRGDNEKLFF
. TRBV10-3 . CAISARGENTGELFF
TRBD2 TRBV28 . CASSPAGTSYEQYF
. TRBV4-1 . CASSRLSGIAAYEQYF
. TRBV5-1 . CASSLAPVGPGAINTDTQYF